This is a list of T cell receptor beta chains from one sample in a study of CD8+CD57+ T cells in acquired aplastic anemia. Each CDR3 protein gets one entry after TCRdb re-called the reads with MiXCR. The table records 120,000 or so distinct CDR3 sequences, nearly 40% of them present only once. Sequencing input: sorted CD4+, CD8+, or CD8+CD57+ T cells (not recorded which) from PBMCs. These receptor sequences come from a human donor with aplastic anemia. The CDR3 runs from the conserved cysteine through the conserved F or W. Fields, in order: J gene, D gene, clone size, V gene, CDR3 protein, CDR3 DNA. The D gene is left open where the match is weak. The size field is filled for only some rows; it gives once, few, many or a size class.

J: TRBJ2-7
D: -
size: -
V: TRBV7-6
CDR3: CACSLGASSYEQYF
DNA: TGTGCCTGCAGCTTAGGTGCTAGCTCCTACGAGCAGTACTTC

J: TRBJ2-7
D: TRBD1
size: -
V: TRBV7-2
CDR3: CASRWDRGNYEQYF
DNA: TGTGCCAGCAGATGGGACAGGGGAAACTACGAGCAGTACTTC

J: TRBJ2-1
D: -
size: many
V: TRBV19
CDR3: CASTLGLPYNEQFF
DNA: TGTGCCAGTACCCTCGGACTCCCCTACAATGAGCAGTTCTTC

J: TRBJ2-3
D: TRBD2
size: many
V: TRBV20-1
CDR3: CSASPLSSGGNPDTQYF
DNA: TGCAGTGCTAGCCCCCTCTCTAGCGGGGGGAATCCAGATACGCAGTATTTT

J: TRBJ2-1
D: TRBD2
size: -
V: TRBV20-1
CDR3: CSASRAGTSFKNEQFF
DNA: TGCAGTGCTAGTAGGGCCGGGACTAGCTTCAAAAATGAGCAGTTCTTC

J: TRBJ2-3
D: -
size: many
V: TRBV20-1
CDR3: CSAGKSRGHTDTQYF
DNA: TGCAGTGCTGGAAAATCCAGGGGACACACAGATACGCAGTATTTT

J: TRBJ1-1
D: -
size: many
V: TRBV4-1
CDR3: CASSQGPRTMNTEAFF
DNA: TGCGCCAGCAGCCAAGGTCCCAGGACTATGAACACTGAAGCTTTCTTT

J: TRBJ1-3
D: -
size: -
V: TRBV18
CDR3: CASSSEQGFTSGNTIYF
DNA: TGTGCCAGCTCATCCGAACAGGGATTCACATCTGGAAACACCATATATTTT

J: TRBJ1-5
D: -
size: -
V: TRBV24-1
CDR3: CATSDLMGSNQPQHF
DNA: TGTGCCACCAGTGATTTGATGGGCAGCAATCAGCCCCAGCATTTT

J: TRBJ1-4
D: -
size: many
V: TRBV14
CDR3: CASSQRGAFNEKLFF
DNA: TGTGCCAGCAGCCAAAGGGGGGCGTTTAATGAAAAACTGTTTTTT

J: TRBJ1-6
D: -
size: -
V: TRBV11-1
CDR3: CASSLVLTRSNSPLHF
DNA: TGTGCCAGCAGCTTAGTCTTGACACGGAGCAATTCACCCCTCCACTTT

J: TRBJ2-1
D: -
size: many
V: TRBV25-1
CDR3: CASSDRTTVENEQFF
DNA: TGTGCCAGCAGTGACAGGACTACCGTTGAAAATGAGCAGTTCTTC

J: TRBJ1-2
D: -
size: -
V: TRBV6-2/TRBV6-3
CDR3: CASSYQGRGYTF
DNA: TGTGCCAGCAGTTACCAGGGCCGCGGCTACACCTTC

J: TRBJ1-2
D: -
size: many
V: TRBV19
CDR3: CASIDTGDYGYTF
DNA: TGTGCCAGTATTGACACGGGAGACTATGGCTACACCTTC

J: TRBJ1-2
D: -
size: many
V: TRBV6-2/TRBV6-3
CDR3: CASSYPPMRYTF
DNA: TGTGCCAGCAGTTACCCACCAATGCGTTACACCTTC

J: TRBJ1-1
D: -
size: -
V: TRBV15
CDR3: CATSRGMTALNTEAFF
DNA: TGTGCCACCAGCAGAGGGATGACGGCACTGAACACTGAAGCTTTCTTC

J: TRBJ1-1
D: -
size: -
V: TRBV10-3
CDR3: CAISRVGDSNTEAFF
DNA: TGTGCCATCAGTAGAGTCGGGGACTCGAACACTGAAGCTTTCTTT

J: TRBJ1-1
D: -
size: many
V: TRBV12-3/TRBV12-4
CDR3: CASISTESYTEAFF
DNA: TGTGCCAGCATCTCGACAGAATCCTACACTGAAGCTTTCTTT

J: TRBJ1-6
D: -
size: many
V: TRBV7-8
CDR3: CASSLEQFGSPLHF
DNA: TGTGCCAGCAGCTTAGAACAGTTCGGTTCACCCCTCCACTTT

J: TRBJ2-1
D: TRBD2
size: many
V: TRBV19
CDR3: CASRWTSGGYSNNEQFF
DNA: TGTGCCAGTAGATGGACTAGCGGGGGATATAGTAACAATGAGCAGTTCTTC

J: TRBJ2-5
D: -
size: -
V: TRBV2
CDR3: CASEDGTKETQYF
DNA: TGTGCCAGCGAGGACGGGACAAAAGAGACCCAGTACTTC

J: TRBJ2-3
D: -
size: many
V: TRBV20-1
CDR3: CSASANTDTQYF
DNA: TGCAGTGCTAGTGCGAACACAGATACGCAGTATTTT

J: TRBJ1-5
D: -
size: -
V: TRBV12-3/TRBV12-4
CDR3: CASSFDSLKDQPQHF
DNA: TGTGCCAGCAGTTTTGACAGCCTTAAGGATCAGCCCCAGCATTTT

J: TRBJ2-3
D: -
size: -
V: TRBV30
CDR3: CAWIAGSNTQYF
DNA: TGTGCCTGGATAGCTGGGAGTAATACGCAGTATTTT

J: TRBJ2-5
D: -
size: few
V: TRBV4-1
CDR3: CASSRGQGPQETQYF
DNA: TGCGCCAGCAGCCGTGGTCAGGGACCTCAAGAGACCCAGTACTTC

J: TRBJ1-2
D: TRBD1
size: -
V: TRBV2
CDR3: CATGQGDRNGYTF
DNA: TGTGCCACCGGACAGGGAGATCGCAATGGCTACACCTTC

J: TRBJ1-1
D: -
size: many
V: TRBV5-6
CDR3: CASSLGRTEAFF
DNA: TGTGCCAGCAGCTTAGGTCGCACTGAAGCTTTCTTT

J: TRBJ1-2
D: -
size: -
V: TRBV19
CDR3: CASSIDYRSRYGYTF
DNA: TGTGCCAGTAGTATTGACTACAGGTCCAGGTATGGCTACACCTTC

J: TRBJ1-1
D: TRBD1
size: many
V: TRBV6-2/TRBV6-3
CDR3: CASRTGGTEAFF
DNA: TGTGCCAGCAGGACAGGGGGTACTGAAGCTTTCTTT

J: TRBJ2-7
D: -
size: -
V: TRBV20-1
CDR3: CSAGTLSYEQYF
DNA: TGCAGTGCTGGGACTCTCTCCTACGAGCAGTACTTC

J: TRBJ1-1
D: TRBD1
size: many
V: TRBV6-1
CDR3: CASRSYRGLNTEAFF
DNA: TGTGCCAGCAGGAGTTACAGGGGGCTGAACACTGAAGCTTTCTTT

J: TRBJ2-5
D: TRBD2
size: -
V: TRBV19
CDR3: CASSGGLAGLETQYF
DNA: TGTGCCAGTAGTGGGGGACTAGCGGGGCTCGAGACCCAGTACTTC

J: TRBJ2-5
D: -
size: many
V: TRBV24-1
CDR3: CATSDPGPGQETQYF
DNA: TGTGCCACCAGTGATCCGGGACCTGGACAAGAGACCCAGTACTTC

J: TRBJ2-3
D: TRBD2
size: -
V: TRBV2
CDR3: CASSGRGGPDTQYF
DNA: TGTGCCAGCAGTGGACGGGGGGGGCCAGATACGCAGTATTTT

J: TRBJ2-5
D: -
size: many
V: TRBV7-8
CDR3: CASSLAGGSETQYF
DNA: TGTGCCAGCAGCTTAGCGGGCGGGTCGGAGACCCAGTACTTC

J: TRBJ1-1
D: -
size: few
V: TRBV12-3/TRBV12-4
CDR3: CASSLSWGGTEAFF
DNA: TGTGCCAGCAGTCTATCTTGGGGGGGCACTGAAGCTTTCTTT

J: TRBJ1-6
D: -
size: many
V: TRBV27
CDR3: CASSFLGSGYSPLHF
DNA: TGTGCCAGCAGTTTTCTGGGGTCAGGTTATTCACCCCTCCACTTT

J: TRBJ1-1
D: -
size: -
V: TRBV19
CDR3: CASSTPFESAEAFF
DNA: TGTGCCAGTAGTACACCCTTCGAAAGCGCTGAAGCTTTCTTT

J: TRBJ1-1
D: -
size: -
V: TRBV24-1
CDR3: CATQARRGTEAFF
DNA: TGCGCCACCCAGGCGCGTCGCGGGACTGAAGCTTTCTTT

J: TRBJ2-1
D: -
size: -
V: TRBV29-1
CDR3: CSVESSRYNEQFF
DNA: TGCAGCGTTGAGAGTTCCCGTTACAATGAGCAGTTCTTC

J: TRBJ1-6
D: -
size: few
V: TRBV10-3
CDR3: CAISDGYREESPLHF
DNA: TGTGCCATCAGTGACGGGTACAGGGAAGAATCACCCCTCCACTTT

J: TRBJ1-1
D: -
size: -
V: TRBV7-2
CDR3: CASTWKVRTEAFF
DNA: TGTGCCAGCACTTGGAAGGTGAGGACTGAAGCTTTCTTT

J: TRBJ2-1
D: TRBD1
size: few
V: TRBV6-1
CDR3: CASSRATGDTYNEQFF
DNA: TGTGCCAGCAGTCGGGCGACAGGGGACACATACAATGAGCAGTTCTTC

J: TRBJ2-5
D: TRBD1
size: -
V: TRBV25-1
CDR3: CAAGTGFWTQYF
DNA: TGTGCCGCCGGGACAGGGTTTTGGACCCAGTACTTC

J: TRBJ1-2
D: -
size: many
V: TRBV19
CDR3: CASSIGGEGRYGYTF
DNA: TGTGCCAGTAGTATCGGTGGGGAAGGTCGGTATGGCTACACCTTC

J: TRBJ1-2
D: -
size: many
V: TRBV29-1
CDR3: CSVSRDTLNYGYTF
DNA: TGCAGCGTTTCCCGCGACACCCTTAACTATGGCTACACCTTC

J: TRBJ1-1
D: -
size: -
V: TRBV29-1
CDR3: CSVVGSTAIMNTEAFF
DNA: TGCAGCGTTGTCGGGTCGACAGCAATTATGAACACTGAAGCTTTCTTT

J: TRBJ1-4
D: TRBD1
size: -
V: TRBV25-1
CDR3: CASSPPGTGNEKLFF
DNA: TGTGCCAGCAGTCCCCCCGGGACAGGGAATGAAAAACTGTTTTTT

J: TRBJ1-1
D: -
size: few
V: TRBV27
CDR3: CASSFIRGTEAFF
DNA: TGTGCCAGCAGTTTTATCAGGGGCACTGAAGCTTTCTTT

J: TRBJ1-1
D: -
size: once
V: TRBV2
CDR3: CASSGGAEAFF
DNA: TGTGCCAGCAGTGGTGGGGCTGAAGCTTTCTTT

J: TRBJ2-5
D: -
size: -
V: TRBV7-9
CDR3: CASSSGQETQYF
DNA: TGTGCCAGCAGCTCCGGTCAAGAGACCCAGTACTTC